This TCR beta chain was captured by sequencing in a study of blood T cell repertoires in COVID-19. The protocol was immunoSEQ multiplex PCR, while the TCRdb copy is restricted to in-frame clones and leaves out a portion. Found here are roughly 280,000 clones, about 89% of them singletons; the top ten hold around 9%. This CDR3 region has 16 residues. Trimming took 0 bases from V and 0 from J; bases not matched to a gene: 3. The V gene's germline CDR1 is MDHEN and CDR2 SYDVKM. Sequencing was done on a sample of peripheral blood. The sequence was collected from a man aged 40-49 years with active or convalescent COVID-19. This rearrangement joins TRBV28 to TRBJ1-1; TRBD1 matches 8 bases. CDR3 loop: CASSLWQGALNTEAFF. The DNA for the CDR3 is TGTGCCAGCAGTTTATGGCAGGGGGCCCTGAACACTGAAGCTTTCTTT. The full variable domain, completed using reference TRBV28 and TRBJ1-1, is DVKVTQSSRYLVKRTGEKVFLECVQDMDHENMFWYRQDPGLGLRLIYFSYDVKMKEKGDIPEGYSVSREKKERFSLILESASTNQTSMYLCASSLWQGALNTEAFFGQGTRLTVV.